This T cell receptor beta chain was retrieved from a study of cytomegalovirus exposure and HLA in healthy donors. PCR was performed using 60 Vbeta and 13 Jbeta primers. Measured with immunoSEQ multiplex PCR; TCRdb has only the in-frame clones, and not every one. The sample has some 120,000 clones, 81% seen once. Germline V gives CDR1 MGHRA, CDR2 YSYEKL. This CDR3 has 16 residues. The germline V and J ends were trimmed by 0 bases and 3 bases, with 12 bases remaining between them. The TCR comes from a woman in her 30s in good health and CMV-seronegative. The chain employs TRBV4-1 and TRBJ1-3; D gene unclear. Sequencing input: PBMCs. The CDR3 coding sequence is TGCGCCAGCAGCCAAGATCGTGGAGTGGGTGGAAACACCATATATTTT. This encodes CASSQDRGVGGNTIYF.